A single sample is the source of the 9 T cell receptor beta chains below, sequenced in a study of T cell responses to AZD1222 COVID-19 vaccine. Measured with immunoSEQ multiplex PCR; TCRdb has only the in-frame clones, and not every one. The table lists tens of thousands of clones, 80% to 90% of them singletons. Sequencing used peripheral blood, obtained 28 days after the second AZD1222 dose. These receptors all come from an adult who received the AZD1222 COVID-19 vaccine.

The rearrangement uses TRBV21-1 and TRBJ1-1. TRBV21-1 is noted as a pseudogene. CDR3 length: 16 amino acids. The CDR3 loop is CASSGKAGQPNTEAFF. CDR3 nucleotide sequence: TGTGCCAGCAGCGGAAAGGCGGGACAACCGAACACTGAAGCTTTCTTT.

The V call is TRBV5-1, the J call TRBJ2-1, with 12 bases that match TRBD2. This CDR3 comprises 16 residues. J lost 10 bases, V lost 2 bases, and 10 bases had no gene match. Germline V gene data show CDR1 as SGHRS and CDR2 as YFSETQ. In DNA, the CDR3 is TGCGCCAGCAGCTTCGGAGGGACTAGCGGGCTTGGCGAGCAGTTCTTC. Translation gives CASSFGGTSGLGEQFF.

The rearrangement uses TRBV20-1 and TRBJ2-3; no clear D. There are 11 residues in the CDR3. Germline V gene data show CDR1 as DFQATT and CDR2 as SNEGSKA (reference sequence). Trimming stripped 4 bases from V and 2 bases from J, with 4 bases between. In DNA form, the CDR3 reads TGCAGTGCTACAGTCACAGATACGCAGTATTTT. Residues: CSATVTDTQYF.

This chain connects TRBV7-3 to TRBJ1-3; 8 bases fit TRBD1. Germline V lookup: CDR1 SGHTA, CDR2 FQGTGA. The CDR3 totals 15 residues. The trim removed 5 bases at V and 4 bases at J, leaving 7 bases unmatched. CDR3 protein: CASSQGQGAGNTIYF. CDR3 nucleotides: TGTGCCAGCAGCCAAGGACAGGGTGCGGGAAACACCATATATTTT. Based on the CDR3 plus reference TRBV7-3 and TRBJ1-3, the full variable domain is GAGVSQTPSNKVTEKGKYVELRCDPISGHTALYWYRQSLGQGPEFLIYFQGTGAADDSGLPNDRFFAVRPEGSVSTLKIQRTERGDSAVYLCASSQGQGAGNTIYFGEGSWLTVV.

The chain combines TRBV4-2 with TRBJ2-1, with 7 bases lining up with TRBD2. The CDR3 has 16 residues. The trim removed 4 bases at V and 7 bases at J, leaving 13 bases unmatched. Germline CDR1 and CDR2: LGHNA and YNFKEQ. In DNA, the CDR3 is TGTGCCAGCAGCCCGCAAGCGGGACTCGAAATGAATGAGCAGTTCTTC. It specifies CASSPQAGLEMNEQFF.

This sequence joins TRBV14 and TRBJ1-1, with TRBD1 identical over 8 bases. The CDR3 sequence is 16 residues long. Germline CDR1 is SGHDN and CDR2 is FVKESK. The V and J ends lost 4 bases and 1 base, in that order; junction bases with no gene match: 8. The DNA for the CDR3 is TGTGCCAGCAGCCCGAGCCCAGGGGGCAGGAACACTGAAGCTTTCTTT. Translating gives CASSPSPGGRNTEAFF.

The V and J genes are TRBV9 and TRBJ2-5; 7 positions match TRBD2. CDR3 length: 17 amino acids. The V segment lost 0 bases and the J segment 2 bases; nucleotides outside the gene matches: 10. Germline CDR1 reads SGDLS; CDR2 reads YYNGEE. In DNA, the CDR3 is TGTGCCAGCAGCGTAGACCCGGGAGGAGGGCTACAAGAGACCCAGTACTTC. It yields the protein CASSVDPGGGLQETQYF.

There are a few counts of this clone. Other DNA sequences in the sample encode the same CDR3. V and J are TRBV13 and TRBJ2-7; D gene uncertain. Per germline, CDR1 PRHDT and CDR2 FYEKMQ (reference sequence). V lost 0 bases to trimming and J lost 2 bases, with 5 bases between them. This CDR3 is 13 amino acids long. For the CDR3, the DNA is TGTGCCAGCAGCTTAGGTAGGGCCTACGAGCAGTACTTC. This translates into CASSLGRAYEQYF.

The chain has TRBV9 and TRBJ2-2; 8 bases map to TRBD1. The length of the CDR3 is 15 residues. The germline V gene has CDR1 SGDLS and CDR2 YYNGEE. J gave up 5 bases and V 3 bases, and 6 bases lay outside the gene matches. The DNA for the CDR3 is TGTGCCAGCAGCGCAGGGGGCGCGGGGACCGGGGAGCTGTTTTTT. Translating gives CASSAGGAGTGELFF.